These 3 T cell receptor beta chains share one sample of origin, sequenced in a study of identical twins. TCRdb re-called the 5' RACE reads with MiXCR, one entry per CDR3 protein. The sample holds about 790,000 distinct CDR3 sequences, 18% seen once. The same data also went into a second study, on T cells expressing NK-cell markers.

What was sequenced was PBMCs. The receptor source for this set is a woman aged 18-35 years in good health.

The CDR3 DNA is TGTGCCAGCAGCTTGCCCCTTGCAAGCGGGTTTACCTACGAGCAGTACTTC. It codes for CASSLPLASGFTYEQYF. The rearrangement joins TRBV7-9 to TRBJ2-7, with a tentative D call TRBD2 (6 bases). Trimming removed 3 bases at V and 2 bases at J, with 20 bases between. This CDR3 is built from 17 residues. Germline CDR1 and CDR2: SEHNR and FQNEAQ (reference sequence). Supplemented by reference TRBV7-9 and TRBJ2-7, the full variable domain reads DTGVSQNPRHKITKRGQNVTFRCDPISEHNRLYWYRQTLGQGPEFLTYFQNEAQLEKSRLLSDRFSAERPKGSFSTLEIQRTEQGDSAMYLCASSLPLASGFTYEQYFGPGTRLTVT.

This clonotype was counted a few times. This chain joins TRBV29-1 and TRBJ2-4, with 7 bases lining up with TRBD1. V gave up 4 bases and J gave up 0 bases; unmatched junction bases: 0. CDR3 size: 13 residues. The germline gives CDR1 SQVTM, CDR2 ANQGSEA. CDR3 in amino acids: CSVGDRAKNIQYF. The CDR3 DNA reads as TGCAGCGTTGGGGACAGAGCCAAAAACATTCAGTACTTC. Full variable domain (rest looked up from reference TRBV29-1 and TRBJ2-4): SAVISQKPSRDICQRGTSLTIQCQVDSQVTMMFWYRQQPGQSLTLIATANQGSEATYESGFVIDKFPISRPNLTFSTLTVSNMSPEDSSIYLCSVGDRAKNIQYFGAGTRLSVL.

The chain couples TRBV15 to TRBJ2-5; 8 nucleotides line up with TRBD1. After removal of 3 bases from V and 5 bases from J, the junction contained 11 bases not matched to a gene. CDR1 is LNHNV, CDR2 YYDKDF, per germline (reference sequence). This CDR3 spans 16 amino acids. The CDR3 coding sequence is TGTGCCACCAGCAGGGGACCCGGACAGGGAGGTGAGACCCAGTACTTC. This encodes CATSRGPGQGGETQYF.